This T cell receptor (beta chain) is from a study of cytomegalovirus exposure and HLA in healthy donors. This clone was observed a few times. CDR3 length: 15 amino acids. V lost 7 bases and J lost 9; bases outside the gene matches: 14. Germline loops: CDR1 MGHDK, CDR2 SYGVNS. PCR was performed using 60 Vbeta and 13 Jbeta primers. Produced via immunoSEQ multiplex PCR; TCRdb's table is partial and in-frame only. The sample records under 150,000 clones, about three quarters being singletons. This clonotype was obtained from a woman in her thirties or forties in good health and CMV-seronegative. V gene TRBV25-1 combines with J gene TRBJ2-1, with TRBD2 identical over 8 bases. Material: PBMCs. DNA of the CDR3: TGTGCCAGCACGAAGAACGGGGGGGTAGGGGGTGAGCAGTTCTTC. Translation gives CASTKNGGVGGEQFF.